Listed here is a single T cell receptor beta chain. The target antigen is unknown. These data come from a study of T cell responses to AZD1222 COVID-19 vaccine. Findings and caveats of the study: Sampling that yielded the repertoires occurred only after the peak T cell response. A mostly white British donor set with more females was recruited, and clonal diversity was possibly underestimated.

Method: immunoSEQ multiplex PCR; TCRdb's copy keeps in-frame clones and lacks some. Of about 150,000 clones in the sample, 90% to 95% were seen once. The sample consisted of peripheral blood, taken on day 0 of AZD1222 vaccination. The receptor's source is an adult in good health.

As DNA, the CDR3 is TGTGCCAGCAGCCCGGGGGGGAAACAAGGAGAGACCCAGTACTTC. It is translated as CASSPGGKQGETQYF. The rearrangement joins TRBV7-3 to TRBJ2-5; 8 nucleotides align to TRBD2. The germline V gene has CDR1 SGHTA and CDR2 FQGTGA. The V gene end was trimmed by 5 bases and the J gene end by 4 bases; junction bases not matched to a gene: 9. The CDR3 covers 15 residues.